The TCR beta chain under discussion was sequenced for a study of T cells in tuberculosis. Turning to the study itself: T cells were selected with CD1B tetramers loaded with glucose monomycolate.

Cells were sorted from thawed PBMC rested overnight and stained with GMM-loaded CD1B tetramer, viability dye and anti-CD3. The lipid loaded on the CD1B tetramers was C32 glucose monomycolate from Rhodococcus equi. From each donor, around 100,000 tetramer-negative cells were sorted. Study results and caveats: The stringent gate may have excluded weak CD1B-GMM tetramer binders.

Sequencing of TCR-alpha and TCR-beta chains was unpaired. The repertoire was sequenced with immunoSEQ multiplex PCR; TCRdb's copy has only in-frame clones and lacks some. Of tens of thousands of clones detected, 65% to 90% appear once; the ten largest clones hold around 13%. Specimen: CD1b-GMM tetramer-negative cells sorted from PBMCs. This receptor was taken from an adult woman with latent tuberculosis.

CDR3: CASSLIRGYNEKLFF. The CDR3 DNA follows: TGCGCCAGCAGCCTCATTAGGGGTTATAATGAAAAACTGTTTTTT. The rearrangement links TRBV4-3 to TRBJ1-4; possible D gene TRBD1, 5 bases. Between the trimmed V and J ends, which lost 4 bases and 4 bases, there was a span of 13 bases. CDR3 size: 15 residues. CDR1 and CDR2 (germline): LGHNA, YSLEER.